Listed below are T cell receptor beta chains from one sample, sequenced in a study of blood T cell repertoires in COVID-19. Repertoires were generated with immunoSEQ multiplex PCR, while TCRdb's copy carries only in-frame clones and drops some. The table shows fewer than 80,000 clones, with around nine tenths occurring only once. Sequenced input: peripheral blood. The receptors stem from a man aged 30-40 years with acute or convalescent COVID-19. Both conserved end residues are part of each CDR3. A D gene is named only where the DNA matches it firmly. Some rows have no size entry. The others give once, few or many, or a class for an expanded clone.

clone size: once; D gene: TRBD1; V gene: TRBV5-4; J gene: TRBJ2-3; CDR3 protein: CASNIRTGGRDTQYF; CDR3 DNA: TGTGCCAGCAACATCAGGACAGGGGGAAGGGATACGCAGTATTTT
clone size: -; D gene: -; V gene: TRBV15; J gene: TRBJ2-7; CDR3 protein: CATSRGGQPRYEQYF; CDR3 DNA: TGTGCCACCAGCAGAGGAGGGCAGCCCCGGTACGAGCAGTACTTC
clone size: once; D gene: TRBD1; V gene: TRBV6-5; J gene: TRBJ1-1; CDR3 protein: CASHTQGAGTEAFF; CDR3 DNA: TGTGCCAGCCACACTCAGGGGGCAGGGACTGAAGCTTTCTTT
clone size: -; D gene: -; V gene: TRBV15; J gene: TRBJ1-2; CDR3 protein: CATSRGRGLGYGYTF; CDR3 DNA: TGTGCCACCAGCAGGGGCAGGGGCCTGGGATATGGCTACACCTTC
clone size: once; D gene: TRBD1; V gene: TRBV4-1; J gene: TRBJ1-6; CDR3 protein: CASSQQGIRSPLHF; CDR3 DNA: TGCGCCAGCTCTCAACAGGGGATACGATCACCCCTCCACTTT
clone size: -; D gene: -; V gene: TRBV4-1; J gene: TRBJ2-2; CDR3 protein: CASSQQTGTNTGELFF; CDR3 DNA: TGCGCCAGCAGCCAACAAACAGGGACGAACACCGGGGAGCTGTTTTTT
clone size: -; D gene: -; V gene: TRBV2; J gene: TRBJ2-3; CDR3 protein: CASSVRGADTQYF; CDR3 DNA: TGTGCCAGCAGTGTCAGAGGCGCAGATACGCAGTATTTT
clone size: -; D gene: TRBD2; V gene: TRBV10-1; J gene: TRBJ2-1; CDR3 protein: CASSEGLAGLNNEQFF; CDR3 DNA: TGCGCCAGCAGTGAGGGACTAGCGGGACTTAACAATGAGCAGTTCTTC
clone size: -; D gene: TRBD2; V gene: TRBV9; J gene: TRBJ2-2; CDR3 protein: CASRVAGGDEGELFF; CDR3 DNA: TGTGCCAGCAGGGTAGCGGGGGGCGACGAGGGGGAGCTGTTTTTT
clone size: -; D gene: TRBD1; V gene: TRBV30; J gene: TRBJ1-5; CDR3 protein: CAWRRQGNQPQHF; CDR3 DNA: TGTGCCTGGAGGAGACAGGGGAATCAGCCCCAGCATTTT
clone size: -; D gene: TRBD1; V gene: TRBV30; J gene: TRBJ2-7; CDR3 protein: CAWSSGTGRIYEQYF; CDR3 DNA: TGTGCCTGGAGCTCTGGGACAGGGCGTATCTACGAGCAGTACTTC
clone size: -; D gene: -; V gene: TRBV19; J gene: TRBJ1-1; CDR3 protein: CASSDGQYTEAFF; CDR3 DNA: TGTGCCAGTAGTGATGGACAGTACACTGAAGCTTTCTTT
clone size: few; D gene: TRBD1; V gene: TRBV7-9; J gene: TRBJ2-7; CDR3 protein: CASSLGTGTYEQYF; CDR3 DNA: TGTGCCAGCAGCTTAGGGACAGGAACCTACGAGCAGTACTTC
clone size: -; D gene: -; V gene: TRBV2; J gene: TRBJ1-1; CDR3 protein: CASRSTRNTEAFF; CDR3 DNA: TGTGCCAGCAGATCGACAAGGAACACTGAAGCTTTCTTT
clone size: -; D gene: -; V gene: TRBV5-1; J gene: TRBJ1-1; CDR3 protein: CASSSEGRSTEAFF; CDR3 DNA: TGCGCCAGCAGCTCAGAGGGCAGGTCCACTGAAGCTTTCTTT
clone size: once; D gene: -; V gene: TRBV25-1; J gene: TRBJ2-1; CDR3 protein: CASSDSYEQFF; CDR3 DNA: TGTGCCAGCAGTGATTCTTATGAGCAGTTCTTC
clone size: -; D gene: -; V gene: TRBV18; J gene: TRBJ2-1; CDR3 protein: CASSPGKGGGEQFF; CDR3 DNA: TGTGCCAGCTCACCAGGGAAGGGAGGCGGTGAGCAGTTCTTC
clone size: -; D gene: -; V gene: TRBV29-1; J gene: TRBJ1-5; CDR3 protein: CSVGQSGSNQPQHF; CDR3 DNA: TGCAGCGTTGGACAGTCTGGGAGCAATCAGCCCCAGCATTTT
clone size: -; D gene: -; V gene: TRBV28; J gene: TRBJ1-4; CDR3 protein: CASSAYGGRGEKLFF; CDR3 DNA: TGTGCCAGCAGTGCTTACGGTGGTAGGGGTGAAAAACTGTTTTTT
clone size: -; D gene: TRBD1; V gene: TRBV7-9; J gene: TRBJ2-5; CDR3 protein: CASSLGVGTVGETQYF; CDR3 DNA: TGTGCCAGCAGCTTAGGGGTTGGGACAGTGGGGGAGACCCAGTACTTC
clone size: -; D gene: -; V gene: TRBV28; J gene: TRBJ1-5; CDR3 protein: CASSSPSGDSNQPQHF; CDR3 DNA: TGTGCCAGCAGTTCTCCGTCAGGGGATAGCAATCAGCCCCAGCATTTT
clone size: -; D gene: -; V gene: TRBV2; J gene: TRBJ1-1; CDR3 protein: CASRTANTEAFF; CDR3 DNA: TGTGCCAGCAGAACAGCGAACACTGAAGCTTTCTTT
clone size: once; D gene: -; V gene: TRBV5-1; J gene: TRBJ1-2; CDR3 protein: CASSLAAGTNYGYTF; CDR3 DNA: TGCGCCAGCAGCTTGGCTGCAGGGACTAACTATGGCTACACCTTC
clone size: -; D gene: -; V gene: TRBV11-3; J gene: TRBJ2-7; CDR3 protein: CASSPRSGQEQYF; CDR3 DNA: TGTGCCAGCAGCCCCCGCAGTGGGCAGGAGCAGTACTTC
clone size: -; D gene: TRBD1; V gene: TRBV7-2; J gene: TRBJ1-4; CDR3 protein: CASSRTGTGGEKLFF; CDR3 DNA: TGTGCCAGCAGTCGTACCGGGACAGGGGGCGAAAAACTGTTTTTT
clone size: -; D gene: TRBD2; V gene: TRBV4-1; J gene: TRBJ2-1; CDR3 protein: CASSPGLAGLNEQFF; CDR3 DNA: TGCGCCAGCAGCCCCGGACTAGCGGGACTGAATGAGCAGTTCTTC
clone size: -; D gene: -; V gene: TRBV12-5; J gene: TRBJ2-2; CDR3 protein: CASAPIDTGELFF; CDR3 DNA: TGTGCTAGTGCCCCTATCGACACCGGGGAGCTGTTTTTT
clone size: -; D gene: TRBD1; V gene: TRBV28; J gene: TRBJ1-5; CDR3 protein: CASWTGDSPDELHQPQHF; CDR3 DNA: TGTGCCAGTTGGACAGGAGACTCTCCCGACGAGCTCCATCAGCCCCAGCATTTT
clone size: -; D gene: TRBD1; V gene: TRBV25-1; J gene: TRBJ2-2; CDR3 protein: CASRGDRTITGELFF; CDR3 DNA: TGTGCCAGCAGGGGGGACAGGACCATCACCGGGGAGCTGTTTTTT
clone size: -; D gene: TRBD2; V gene: TRBV5-6; J gene: TRBJ2-7; CDR3 protein: CASSLRPGLAASYEQYF; CDR3 DNA: TGTGCCAGCAGCTTGCGGCCGGGACTAGCGGCTAGTTACGAGCAGTACTTC
clone size: -; D gene: -; V gene: TRBV3-1/TRBV3-2; J gene: TRBJ1-4; CDR3 protein: CASSRQGTNEKLFF; CDR3 DNA: TGTGCCAGCAGCCGTCAGGGAACTAATGAAAAACTGTTTTTT
clone size: -; D gene: TRBD1; V gene: TRBV6-5; J gene: TRBJ1-6; CDR3 protein: CASSKTGGSPLHF; CDR3 DNA: TGTGCCAGCAGTAAAACAGGGGGATCACCCCTCCACTTT
clone size: -; D gene: -; V gene: TRBV27; J gene: TRBJ1-2; CDR3 protein: CASRPSGAYGYTF; CDR3 DNA: TGTGCCAGCAGACCTTCGGGTGCCTATGGCTACACCTTC
clone size: -; D gene: -; V gene: TRBV7-2; J gene: TRBJ2-7; CDR3 protein: CASSPSQGHEQYF; CDR3 DNA: TGTGCCAGCAGCCCCTCCCAGGGCCACGAGCAGTACTTC
clone size: -; D gene: TRBD1; V gene: TRBV7-2; J gene: TRBJ2-3; CDR3 protein: CASSLGTGGGTDTQYF; CDR3 DNA: TGTGCCAGCAGCTTAGGGACAGGGGGTGGGACAGATACGCAGTATTTT
clone size: -; D gene: TRBD1; V gene: TRBV5-1; J gene: TRBJ1-2; CDR3 protein: CASSLARQGGGYTF; CDR3 DNA: TGCGCCAGCAGCTTGGCCCGACAGGGTGGAGGCTACACCTTC
clone size: -; D gene: -; V gene: TRBV20-1; J gene: TRBJ1-5; CDR3 protein: CSASSGEDQPQHF; CDR3 DNA: TGCAGTGCTAGTTCGGGGGAAGATCAGCCCCAGCATTTT
clone size: -; D gene: TRBD1; V gene: TRBV5-1; J gene: TRBJ2-7; CDR3 protein: CASSGTGRPEQYF; CDR3 DNA: TGCGCCAGCAGTGGGACAGGGCGGCCCGAGCAGTACTTC